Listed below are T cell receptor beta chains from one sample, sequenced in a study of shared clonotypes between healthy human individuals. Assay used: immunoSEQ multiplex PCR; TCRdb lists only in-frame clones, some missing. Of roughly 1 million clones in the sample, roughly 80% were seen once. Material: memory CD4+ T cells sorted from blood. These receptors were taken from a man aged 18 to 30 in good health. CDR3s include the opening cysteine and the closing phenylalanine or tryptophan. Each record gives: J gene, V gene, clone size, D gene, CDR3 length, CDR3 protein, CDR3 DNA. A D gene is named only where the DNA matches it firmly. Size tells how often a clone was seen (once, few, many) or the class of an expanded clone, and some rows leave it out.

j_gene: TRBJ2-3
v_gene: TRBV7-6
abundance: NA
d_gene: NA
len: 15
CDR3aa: CASSLGGRRTDTQYF
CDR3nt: TGTGCCAGCAGCTTGGGGGGCCGCCGCACAGATACGCAGTATTTT

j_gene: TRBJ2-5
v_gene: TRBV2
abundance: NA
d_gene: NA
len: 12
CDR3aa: CASTGGYETQYF
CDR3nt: TGTGCCAGCACAGGAGGGTATGAGACCCAGTACTTC

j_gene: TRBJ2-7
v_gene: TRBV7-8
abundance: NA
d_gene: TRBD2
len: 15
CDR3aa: CASSLVGGSGYEQYF
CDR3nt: TGTGCCAGCAGCTTAGTGGGCGGGAGTGGCTACGAGCAGTACTTC

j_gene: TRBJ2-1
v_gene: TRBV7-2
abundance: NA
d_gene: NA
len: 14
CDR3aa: CASSLVRASNEQFF
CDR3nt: TGTGCCAGCAGCTTAGTTCGGGCTAGCAATGAGCAGTTCTTC

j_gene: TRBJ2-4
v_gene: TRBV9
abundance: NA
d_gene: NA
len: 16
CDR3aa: CASSVGVSRDQNIQYF
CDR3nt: TGTGCCAGCAGCGTAGGGGTAAGCCGGGACCAAAACATTCAGTACTTC

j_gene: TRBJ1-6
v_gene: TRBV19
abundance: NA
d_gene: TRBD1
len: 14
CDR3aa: CASTFGTGNSPLHF
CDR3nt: TGTGCCAGTACCTTTGGGACAGGGAATTCACCCCTCCACTTT

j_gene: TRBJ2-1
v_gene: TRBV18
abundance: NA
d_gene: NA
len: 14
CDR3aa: CASSPGQTDNEQFF
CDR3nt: TGTGCCAGCTCACCTGGACAGACCGACAATGAGCAGTTCTTC

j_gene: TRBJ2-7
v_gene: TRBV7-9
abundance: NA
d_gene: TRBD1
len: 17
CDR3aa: CASSFRLQDRGRYEQYF
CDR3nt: TGTGCCAGCAGCTTCCGGCTACAAGACAGGGGTAGATACGAGCAGTACTTC

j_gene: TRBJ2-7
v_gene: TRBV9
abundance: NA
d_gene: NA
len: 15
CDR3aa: CASSVALGNSYEQYF
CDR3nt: TGTGCCAGCAGCGTGGCGCTGGGCAATTCCTACGAGCAGTACTTC

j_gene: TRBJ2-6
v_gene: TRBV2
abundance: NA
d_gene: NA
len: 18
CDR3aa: CASSGDGVRAIGANVLTF
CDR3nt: TGTGCCAGCAGTGGGGACGGCGTGAGGGCAATAGGGGCCAACGTCCTGACTTTC

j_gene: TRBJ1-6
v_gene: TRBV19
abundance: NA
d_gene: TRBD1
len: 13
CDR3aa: CASADRGGSPLHF
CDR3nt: TGTGCCAGTGCTGACAGGGGAGGATCACCCCTCCACTTT

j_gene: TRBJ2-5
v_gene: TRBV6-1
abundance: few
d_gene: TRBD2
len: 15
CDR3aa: CASRPGLAGAETQYF
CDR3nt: TGTGCCAGCAGACCGGGACTAGCGGGAGCAGAGACCCAGTACTTC

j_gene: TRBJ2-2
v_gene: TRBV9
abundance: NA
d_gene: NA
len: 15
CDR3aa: CASSAGLTNTGELFF
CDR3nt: TGTGCCAGCAGCGCGGGACTTACTAACACCGGGGAGCTGTTTTTT

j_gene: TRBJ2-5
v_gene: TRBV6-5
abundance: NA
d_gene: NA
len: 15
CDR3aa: CASSPQTLRGETQYF
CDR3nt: TGTGCCAGCAGCCCTCAGACCCTCCGGGGAGAGACCCAGTACTTC

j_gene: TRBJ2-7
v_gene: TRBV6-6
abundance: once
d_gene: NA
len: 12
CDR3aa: CATGRQSYEQYF
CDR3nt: TGTGCCACGGGTCGCCAATCCTACGAGCAGTACTTC

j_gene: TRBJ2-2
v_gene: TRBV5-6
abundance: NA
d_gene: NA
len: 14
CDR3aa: CASSFGTTTGELFF
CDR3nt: TGTGCCAGCAGCTTTGGTACTACCACCGGGGAGCTGTTTTTT

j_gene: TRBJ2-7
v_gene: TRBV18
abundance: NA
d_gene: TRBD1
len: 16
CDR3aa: CASSGGTGAISYEQYF
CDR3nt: TGTGCCAGCTCAGGAGGGACAGGGGCAATCTCCTACGAGCAGTACTTC

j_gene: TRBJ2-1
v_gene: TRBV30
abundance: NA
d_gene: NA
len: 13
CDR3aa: CAWSVNRAAGRFF
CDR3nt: TGTGCCTGGAGTGTAAATCGGGCGGCTGGGAGGTTCTTC

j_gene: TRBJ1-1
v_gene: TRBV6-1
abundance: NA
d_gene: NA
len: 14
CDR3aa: CASTTGLGNTEAFF
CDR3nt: TGTGCCAGCACCACAGGACTGGGTAACACTGAAGCTTTCTTT

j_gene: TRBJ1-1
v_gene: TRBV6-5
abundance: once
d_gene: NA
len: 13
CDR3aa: CASRREGRTEAFF
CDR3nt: TGTGCCAGCAGGAGGGAAGGGAGAACTGAAGCTTTCTTT

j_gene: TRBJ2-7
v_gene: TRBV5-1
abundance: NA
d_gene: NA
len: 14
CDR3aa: CASSLVEGGSEQYF
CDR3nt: TGCGCCAGCAGCTTGGTAGAGGGGGGCAGCGAGCAGTACTTC

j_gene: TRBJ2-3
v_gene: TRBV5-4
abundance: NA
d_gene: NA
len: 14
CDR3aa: CASSNGADTDTQYF
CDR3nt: TGTGCCAGCAGCAATGGGGCCGACACAGATACGCAGTATTTT

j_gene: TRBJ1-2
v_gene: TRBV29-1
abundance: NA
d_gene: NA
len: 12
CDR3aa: CSVPNNSYGYTF
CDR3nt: TGCAGCGTACCTAACAACTCCTATGGCTACACCTTC

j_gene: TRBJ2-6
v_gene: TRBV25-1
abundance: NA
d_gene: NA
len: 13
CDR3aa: CASGNAGANVLTF
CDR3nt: TGTGCCAGCGGGAATGCTGGGGCCAACGTCCTGACTTTC

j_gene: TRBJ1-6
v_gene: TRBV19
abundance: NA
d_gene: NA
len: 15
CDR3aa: CASGIGVDGNSPLHF
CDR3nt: TGTGCCAGTGGGATAGGGGTGGATGGGAATTCACCCCTCCACTTT

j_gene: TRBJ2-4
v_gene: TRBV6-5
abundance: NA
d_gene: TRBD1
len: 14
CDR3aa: CASSSDRAGNIQYF
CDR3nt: TGTGCCAGCAGTTCCGACAGGGCGGGAAACATTCAGTACTTC

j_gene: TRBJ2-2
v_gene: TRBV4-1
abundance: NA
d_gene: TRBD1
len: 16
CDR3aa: CASSARVPGQGRELFF
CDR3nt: TGCGCCAGCAGCGCTCGAGTCCCGGGACAGGGCAGGGAGCTGTTTTTT

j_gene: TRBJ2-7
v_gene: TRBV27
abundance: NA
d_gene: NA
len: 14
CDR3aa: CASSPDSGRYEQYF
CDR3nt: TGTGCCAGCAGTCCCGATAGCGGCCGCTACGAGCAGTACTTC

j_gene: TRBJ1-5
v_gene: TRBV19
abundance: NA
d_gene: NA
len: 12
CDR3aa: CASGGSNQPQHF
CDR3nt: TGTGCCAGTGGTGGCAGCAATCAGCCCCAGCATTTT

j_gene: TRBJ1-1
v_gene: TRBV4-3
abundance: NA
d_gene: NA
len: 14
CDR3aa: CASSQDRVNTEAFF
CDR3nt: TGCGCCAGCAGCCAAGACAGGGTGAACACTGAAGCTTTCTTT

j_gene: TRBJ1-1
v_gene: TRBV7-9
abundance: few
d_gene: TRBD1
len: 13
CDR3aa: CASSLGMGQVAFF
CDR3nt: TGTGCCAGCAGCTTAGGGATGGGACAGGTTGCTTTCTTT

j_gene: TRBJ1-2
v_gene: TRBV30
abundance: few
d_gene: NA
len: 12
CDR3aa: CAWTGANYGYTF
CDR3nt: TGTGCCTGGACGGGAGCTAACTATGGCTACACCTTC

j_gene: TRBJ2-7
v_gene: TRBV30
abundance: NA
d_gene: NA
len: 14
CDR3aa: CAWSVLGGVYEQYF
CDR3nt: TGTGCCTGGAGTGTACTAGGGGGAGTTTACGAGCAGTACTTC

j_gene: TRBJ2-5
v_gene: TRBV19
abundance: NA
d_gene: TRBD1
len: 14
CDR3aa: CASSSQGMQGTQYF
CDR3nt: TGTGCCAGTAGCTCACAGGGGATGCAAGGGACCCAGTACTTC

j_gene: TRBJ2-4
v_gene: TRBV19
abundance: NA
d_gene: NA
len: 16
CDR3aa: CASSIDSNLAKNIQYF
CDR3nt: TGTGCCAGTAGTATAGATAGCAACCTAGCCAAAAACATTCAGTACTTC

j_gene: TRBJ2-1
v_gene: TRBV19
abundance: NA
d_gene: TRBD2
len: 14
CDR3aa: CASSIDRRGTEQFF
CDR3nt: TGTGCCAGTAGTATAGATAGGCGGGGGACGGAGCAGTTCTTC

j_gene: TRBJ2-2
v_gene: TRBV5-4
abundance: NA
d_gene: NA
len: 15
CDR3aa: CASSLQGSGTGELFF
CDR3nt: TGTGCCAGCAGCTTGCAGGGGAGTGGCACCGGGGAGCTGTTTTTT

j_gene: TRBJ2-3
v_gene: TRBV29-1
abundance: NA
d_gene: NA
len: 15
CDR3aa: CSVEPLRVSTDTQYF
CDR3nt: TGCAGCGTTGAACCCCTAAGGGTAAGCACAGATACGCAGTATTTT